Shown below are 19 T cell receptor beta chains from a single sample sequenced in a study of blood T cell repertoires in COVID-19. Profiled with immunoSEQ multiplex PCR; TCRdb holds only in-frame clones, not every one. Of some 320,000 clones in the sample, more than 75% were seen once. Sequencing was carried out using PBMCs or T cells enriched from blood (not recorded which). These receptor sequences come from a man in his 60s who had recovered from COVID-19.

V gene TRBV14 combines with J gene TRBJ2-4, with 7 bases identical to TRBD1. V gave up 0 bases and J gave up 6 bases; unmatched junction bases: 14. In germline, CDR1 is SGHDN, CDR2 FVKESK. The CDR3 runs to 18 residues. CDR3 coding DNA: TGTGCCAGCAGCCAAGAACGCCCTTTGCGGTCAGGGGGAAACATTCAGTACTTC. Translation: CASSQERPLRSGGNIQYF.

The CDR3 nucleotides read TGTGCCAGCAGCTTGGACAGGGGGAGCTCTGGGGCCAACGTCCTGACTTTC. The encoded protein is CASSLDRGSSGANVLTF. J is TRBJ2-6 and V is TRBV7-9, with 10 bases identical to TRBD1. Germline loops: CDR1 SEHNR, CDR2 FQNEAQ (reference sequence). The CDR3 length is 17 residues. Losses at the gene ends were 3 bases for V and 0 bases for J; bases not matched to a gene: 2.

The rearrangement links TRBV4-1 to TRBJ2-2; TRBD1 matches 12 bases. The length of the CDR3 is 20 residues. Trimming cost V 4 bases and J 3 bases; bases outside gene matches: 15. The germline gives CDR1 MGHRA, CDR2 YSYEKL. CDR3 sequence reads: CASSPGRPGQGASYTGELFF. CDR3 nucleotide sequence: TGCGCCAGCAGCCCCGGACGGCCGGGACAGGGGGCCTCGTACACCGGGGAGCTGTTTTTT.

Regarding this clone: The germline gene is not matched at one end of the junction; a read error may be the cause. The chain links TRBV6-2 or TRBV6-3 to TRBJ2-1; TRBD2 aligns across 14 bases. The CDR3 loop spans 14 amino acids. CDR1 MNHEY and CDR2 SVGEGT come from the germline V gene. CDR3 DNA: TGTGCCAGCAGTTTGACTAGCGGGGGGGCGTTCCGGATCTTC. Its protein product is CASSLTSGGAFRIF.

V gene TRBV11-3 combines with J gene TRBJ1-3; D remains ambiguous. Trimming stripped 3 bases from V and 0 bases from J, with 9 bases between. From germline, CDR1 is SGHNT and CDR2 YENEEA. The CDR3 runs to 15 residues. The CDR3 bases are TGTGCCAGCAGCTTGTTATCAGACTCTGGAAACACCATATATTTT. Protein: CASSLLSDSGNTIYF.

The chain carries TRBV11-3 and TRBJ2-7, with TRBD2 identical over 9 bases. Germline V gene lookup returns CDR1 SGHNT and CDR2 YENEEA. The CDR3 consists of 17 residues. Trimming at V came to 5 bases and at J to 2 bases, leaving 13 bases not matched to a gene. The CDR3 protein is CASSTRGVREGTYEQYF. As DNA, the CDR3 is TGTGCCAGCAGCACTAGGGGGGTGCGGGAGGGAACCTACGAGCAGTACTTC.

The chain links TRBV5-1 to TRBJ2-3, with D unclear. The V gene lost 1 base and the J gene lost 6 bases, with 12 bases spanning the gap. Per germline, CDR1 SGHRS and CDR2 YFSETQ. The CDR3 loop spans 14 amino acids. The CDR3 DNA is TGCGCCAGCAGCTTGAAACTACAACCGGATACGCAGTATTTT. Translated, it gives CASSLKLQPDTQYF.

V is TRBV25-1 and J is TRBJ1-1, with 7 bases that match TRBD1. The germline V gene encodes CDR1 MGHDK and CDR2 SYGVNS. With 1 base clipped from V and 7 bases from J, the junction kept 9 bases outside the gene matches. The CDR3 has 15 amino acids. The CDR3: CASSEFETGLGEAFF. The CDR3 DNA sequence: TGTGCCAGCAGTGAATTTGAGACAGGGTTAGGTGAAGCTTTCTTT.

The chain couples TRBV9 to TRBJ1-2, with 11 nucleotides matching TRBD1. This CDR3 has 14 residues. Per the germline V gene, CDR1 is SGDLS and CDR2 is YYNGEE. Trimming took 4 bases from V and 6 from J; bases not matched to a gene: 5. The CDR3 loop is CASSPDRGLDGYTF. Written as DNA, the CDR3 is TGTGCCAGCAGCCCGGACAGGGGGCTGGATGGCTACACCTTC.

The chain has TRBV2 and TRBJ1-1; no definite D call. The CDR3 extends over 15 amino acids. Trimming left V 6 bases short and J 1 base short, with 15 bases between. The germline V gene encodes CDR1 SNHLY and CDR2 FYNNEI. The CDR3 sequence: CASSPQEQQNTEAFF. As DNA, the CDR3 is TGTGCCAGCAGCCCTCAAGAACAGCAGAACACTGAAGCTTTCTTT.

J is TRBJ2-7 and V is TRBV27; 10 positions agree with TRBD2. V shed 3 bases, J shed 3 bases, and the junction held 2 bases outside the gene matches. CDR1 MNHEY and CDR2 SMNVEV come from the germline V gene (reference sequence). CDR3 length: 14 residues. The CDR3 spells CASSFWTSGYEQYF. DNA for the CDR3: TGTGCCAGCAGTTTTTGGACTAGCGGCTACGAGCAGTACTTC.

This rearrangement joins TRBV15 to TRBJ2-7; D might be TRBD2 (5 bases). CDR1 and CDR2 from the germline V gene are LNHNV and YYDKDF (reference sequence). This CDR3 is 16 amino acids long. With 5 bases removed from V and 3 bases from J, the gap between germline ends came to 20 bases. The CDR3 nucleotides read TGTGCCACCAGCTTAGAGGGTTGGGGATCCGGCTACGAGCAGTACTTC. It yields the protein CATSLEGWGSGYEQYF.

The rearrangement links TRBV24-1 to TRBJ2-3; a possible D gene is TRBD1 (5 bases). This CDR3 is built from 12 residues. Germline V gene sequence: CDR1 KGHDR, CDR2 SFDVKD. Trimming stripped 5 bases from V and 5 bases from J, with 7 bases between. CDR3 region: CATSVRGDTQYF. CDR3 coding DNA: TGTGCCACCAGTGTTAGGGGAGATACGCAGTATTTT.

The V and J genes are TRBV4-1 and TRBJ2-3; 7 nucleotides agree with TRBD2. This CDR3 is built from 19 residues. After removal of 0 bases from V and 4 bases from J, the junction contained 16 bases not matched to a gene. Germline values: CDR1 MGHRA, CDR2 YSYEKL. Here the CDR3 DNA reads TGCGCCAGCAGCCAAGAGCAGGGATTGGGGGGAGGGCCCGCAGATACGCAGTATTTT. Residues: CASSQEQGLGGGPADTQYF.

This sequence joins TRBV6-5 and TRBJ2-2; 7 bases map to TRBD1. The germline gives CDR1 MNHEY, CDR2 SVGAGI. The V and J ends lost 6 bases and 7 bases, in that order; junction bases with no gene match: 11. The CDR3 sequence is 15 residues long. CDR3 DNA sequence: TGTGCCAGCAGCTCCGGGACAGTTCTTAACGGGGAGCTGTTTTTT. Translated, it gives CASSSGTVLNGELFF.

The V and J genes are TRBV10-3 and TRBJ2-1; the D is unclear. Trimming pared 0 bases from V and 15 bases from J, leaving 12 bases between. Per the germline V gene, CDR1 is ENHRY and CDR2 is SYGVKD. CDR3 length equals 12 residues. The chain's CDR3 is CAISESRPVLFF. The CDR3 DNA reads TGTGCCATCAGTGAGTCGAGGCCAGTTTTGTTCTTC.

This clone was counted once. CDR3 sequence reads: CASSLLQGAANEQFF. The DNA for the CDR3 is TGTGCCAGCAGCTTGCTACAGGGGGCGGCTAATGAGCAGTTCTTC. The rearrangement uses TRBV5-6 and TRBJ2-1; 9 nucleotides align to TRBD1. The CDR3 contains 15 residues. The junction had 6 bases not matched to a gene; V was cut back by 1 base and J by 7 bases. Germline V lookup: CDR1 SGHDT, CDR2 YYEEEE.

CDR3 sequence reads: CASSFEAFNEKLFF. The DNA for the CDR3 is TGCGCCAGCAGCTTCGAGGCCTTTAATGAAAAACTGTTTTTT. The chain is built from TRBV5-1 and TRBJ1-4; D not resolved. The CDR3 has 14 residues. V was pared by 2 bases and J by 4 bases, with 9 bases between. Germline V gene lookup returns CDR1 SGHRS and CDR2 YFSETQ. Drawing the rest from reference TRBV5-1 and TRBJ1-4, the complete variable domain is KAGVTQTPRYLIKTRGQQVTLSCSPISGHRSVSWYQQTPGQGLQFLFEYFSETQRNKGNFPGRFSGRQFSNSRSEMNVSTLELGDSALYLCASSFEAFNEKLFFGSGTQLSVL.

This clone has a count of ten or more. The chain is built from TRBV4-1 and TRBJ1-3; possible D gene TRBD1, 6 bases. This CDR3 has 14 amino acids. The V end was cut by 8 bases, the J end by 1 base, with 12 bases between. The germline gives CDR1 MGHRA, CDR2 YSYEKL. CDR3 protein: CASEGGRSGNTIYF. Written as DNA, the CDR3 is TGCGCCAGCGAAGGGGGAAGGTCTGGAAACACCATATATTTT.